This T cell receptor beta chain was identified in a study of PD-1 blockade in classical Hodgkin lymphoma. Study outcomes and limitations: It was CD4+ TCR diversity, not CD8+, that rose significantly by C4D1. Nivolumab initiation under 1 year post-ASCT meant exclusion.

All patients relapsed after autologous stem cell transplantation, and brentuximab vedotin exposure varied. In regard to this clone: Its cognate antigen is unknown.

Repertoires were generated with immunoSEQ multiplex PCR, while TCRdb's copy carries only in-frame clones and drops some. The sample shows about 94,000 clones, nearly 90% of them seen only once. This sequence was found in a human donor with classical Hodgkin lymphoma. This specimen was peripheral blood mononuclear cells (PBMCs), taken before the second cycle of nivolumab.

The CDR3 spells CASSALTGSFPYEQYF. For the CDR3, the DNA is TGTGCCAGCAGCGCCCTGACAGGGAGTTTCCCCTACGAGCAGTACTTC. This chain links TRBV7-6 with TRBJ2-7; 7 bases map to TRBD1. CDR1 and CDR2 (germline): SGHVS, FNYEAQ. The CDR3 has 16 residues. Unmatched junction bases numbered 12, after V lost 5 bases and J lost 2 bases.